The 20 T cell receptor beta chains listed next were all sequenced from one sample in a study of OX40 agonist ivuxolimab in advanced cancers. The data were produced by immunoSEQ multiplex PCR, yet TCRdb's version contains in-frame clones alone and is incomplete. The table has 130,000 or so clones, 93% seen once. The source material was CD4+ or CD8+ T cells sorted from blood, sampled in a trial of the OX40 agonist ivuxolimab. The receptor source for this set is an adult with an advanced solid tumor such as melanoma, head and neck, liver or kidney cancer.

The chain employs TRBV11-2 and TRBJ1-2; D is unclear. The germline V and J ends were trimmed by 5 bases and 3 bases, with 10 bases remaining between them. The CDR3 extends over 13 amino acids. Germline assignment: CDR1 SGHAT and CDR2 FQNNGV. In nucleotides, the CDR3 is TGTGCCAGCAGCCAGTCCCAGCACTATGGCTACACCTTC. Residues: CASSQSQHYGYTF.

DNA of the CDR3: TGTGCCAGCAGTCACGGCGCGGGCAGTCAAGAGACCCAGTACTTC. Its translation is CASSHGAGSQETQYF. The gene calls are TRBV7-9 and TRBJ2-5; the D gene is possibly TRBD2 (5 bases). The CDR3 is 15 residues long. Germline V gives CDR1 SEHNR, CDR2 FQNEAQ (reference sequence). V was trimmed by 6 bases and J by 2 bases, leaving 16 bases between them.

The chain carries TRBV28 and TRBJ1-3, with D hard to call. The germline CDR1 and CDR2 sequences are MDHEN and SYDVKM. Between the trimmed V and J ends, which lost 2 bases and 9 bases, there was a span of 11 bases. The CDR3 has 13 residues. In DNA, the CDR3 is TGTGCCAGCAGTTTAAGTCTTGATACCACCATATATTTT. Translated: CASSLSLDTTIYF.

The rearrangement joins TRBV11-3 to TRBJ2-1; 10 positions agree with TRBD2. V gave up 3 bases and J gave up 8 bases; unmatched junction bases: 13. Looked up from germline, CDR1 is SGHNT and CDR2 is YENEEA. This CDR3 has 17 amino acids. CDR3 residues: CASSFPNSSGSRYEQFF. In DNA form, the CDR3 reads TGTGCCAGCAGCTTTCCCAATTCTAGCGGGAGCAGGTATGAGCAGTTCTTC.

The V gene is TRBV6-5, the J gene TRBJ1-2, with D tentatively TRBD1 (5 bases). Trimming removed 5 bases from V and 1 base from J, with 8 bases in between. CDR1 is MNHEY and CDR2 is SVGAGI in the germline V gene. The CDR3 length is 13 residues. CDR3 DNA sequence: TGTGCCAGCAGTGAACAGGATAACTATGGCTACACCTTC. It yields the protein CASSEQDNYGYTF.

This sequence joins TRBV19 and TRBJ2-1; D is unclear. The germline gives CDR1 LNHDA, CDR2 SQIVND (reference sequence). V lost 5 bases and J lost 7, with 15 bases in between. The CDR3 consists of 14 residues. CDR3 in amino acids: CASSARFVGNEQFF. CDR3 sequence (DNA): TGTGCCAGTAGTGCCCGATTTGTTGGGAATGAGCAGTTCTTC.

This clone was seen just once. This rearrangement joins TRBV5-1 to TRBJ2-2; TRBD2 is a possible D gene (6 bases). Germline lookup yields CDR1 SGHRS and CDR2 YFSETQ. Deletions cut 5 bases from V and 6 bases from J, with 23 bases between. The CDR3 covers 17 residues. CDR3 sequence reads: CASRPRGAGIVSGELFF. Written as DNA, the CDR3 is TGCGCCAGCAGGCCGCGGGGCGCAGGGATTGTTTCCGGGGAGCTGTTTTTT.

The chain has TRBV28 and TRBJ1-4; unclear D gene. CDR1 and CDR2 (germline): MDHEN, SYDVKM. The CDR3 covers 12 residues. Trimming shortened V by 10 bases and J by 3 bases, and 9 bases separated the two germline ends. CDR3 bases: TGTGCCACTGCGGCATCTAATGAAAAACTGTTTTTT. Translation: CATAASNEKLFF.

V and J are TRBV28 and TRBJ1-5; TRBD1 might be the D (5 bases). Germline lookup yields CDR1 MDHEN and CDR2 SYDVKM. This CDR3 region has 13 residues. The V end was cut by 6 bases, the J end by 9 bases, with 15 bases between. The DNA of the CDR3 is TGTGCCAGCAGCGCTGACAGTGGCGGGCCCCAGCATTTT. Protein sequence: CASSADSGGPQHF.

This clone was counted a single time. The genes are TRBV5-5 and TRBJ1-4; possible D gene TRBD1, 5 bases. V dropped 4 bases and J dropped 8 bases, with 12 bases sitting between them. The CDR3 sequence is 13 residues long. Germline CDR1 is SGHKS and CDR2 is YYEKEE (reference sequence). DNA of the CDR3: TGTGCCAGCAGCCTCGGACGGGACGAAAAACTGTTTTTT. Its translation is CASSLGRDEKLFF. The variable domain in full, completed from reference TRBV5-5 and TRBJ1-4, reads DAGVTQSPTHLIKTRGQQVTLRCSPISGHKSVSWYQQVLGQGPQFIFQYYEKEERGRGNFPDRFSARQFPNYSSELNVNALLLGDSALYLCASSLGRDEKLFFGSGTQLSVL.

This clone has a handful of counts. The CDR3 here is CASSQDGWGTEAFF. CDR3 bases: TGTGCCAGCAGCCAAGACGGATGGGGGACTGAAGCTTTCTTT. This sequence joins TRBV16 and TRBJ1-1; D might be TRBD1 (5 bases). Trimming shortened V by 2 bases and J by 5 bases, and 12 bases separated the two germline ends. CDR3 length equals 14 residues. Germline CDR1 is KGHSY and CDR2 is FQNENV.

The chain couples TRBV4-2 to TRBJ2-2; TRBD2 agrees at 11 bases. Germline loops: CDR1 LGHNA, CDR2 YNFKEQ. The CDR3 spans 16 residues. V lost 1 base and J lost 7; bases outside the gene matches: 5. The CDR3 here is CASSQGVLAGVGELFF. DNA of the CDR3: TGTGCCAGCAGCCAAGGGGTACTAGCGGGAGTCGGGGAGCTGTTTTTT.

The rearrangement joins TRBV9 to TRBJ1-4, with 11 bases lining up with TRBD1. With 3 bases clipped from V and 7 bases from J, the junction kept 5 bases outside the gene matches. Per germline, CDR1 SGDLS and CDR2 YYNGEE. The CDR3 runs to 15 residues. The DNA for the CDR3 is TGTGCCAGCAGCGAACGGACAGGGGGCCTTGAAAAACTGTTTTTT. This encodes CASSERTGGLEKLFF. The full variable domain, with the rest looked up from reference TRBV9 and TRBJ1-4, is DSGVTQTPKHLITATGQRVTLRCSPRSGDLSVYWYQQSLDQGLQFLIQYYNGEERAKGNILERFSAQQFPDLHSELNLSSLELGDSALYFCASSERTGGLEKLFFGSGTQLSVL.

DNA of the CDR3: TGTGCCAGCAGTGACTCCCCCTCTGTCGCCGGGTATTATGGCTACACCTTC. Translating it yields CASSDSPSVAGYYGYTF. This chain connects TRBV6-4 to TRBJ1-2; unclear D gene. The CDR3 sequence is 17 residues long. The V gene lost 0 bases and the J gene lost 5 bases, with 19 bases spanning the gap. Germline lookup yields CDR1 MRHNA and CDR2 SNTAGT.

This chain uses TRBV5-1 with TRBJ1-1, with 7 bases matching TRBD1. The germline V gene encodes CDR1 SGHRS and CDR2 YFSETQ. The ends lost 4 bases at V and 1 base at J; junction bases unmatched: 13. The CDR3 is 17 amino acids. CDR3 in DNA: TGCGCCAGCAGCGCAAATGCCCAGGGGGGAAGGAACACTGAAGCTTTCTTT. Translated, it gives CASSANAQGGRNTEAFF.

The rearrangement uses TRBV5-1 and TRBJ1-2; D might be TRBD1 (6 bases). The germline V and J ends were trimmed by 7 bases and 6 bases, with 10 bases remaining between them. Germline V gene sequence: CDR1 SGHRS, CDR2 YFSETQ. The CDR3 is 11 residues long. CDR3 bases: TGCGCCAGCGGGGGGCCGGATGGCTACACCTTC. It codes for CASGGPDGYTF. The variable domain in full, with the rest retrieved from reference TRBV5-1 and TRBJ1-2, is KAGVTQTPRYLIKTRGQQVTLSCSPISGHRSVSWYQQTPGQGLQFLFEYFSETQRNKGNFPGRFSGRQFSNSRSEMNVSTLELGDSALYLCASGGPDGYTFGSGTRLTVV.

DNA for the CDR3: TGTGCCAGCAGTTACTCTGTTTTACAGGCTATGCGCTACACCTTC. This encodes CASSYSVLQAMRYTF. This sequence joins TRBV6-5 and TRBJ1-2, with D maybe TRBD1 (5 bases). V was pared by 0 bases and J by 9 bases, with 17 bases between. The germline gives CDR1 MNHEY, CDR2 SVGAGI. This CDR3 spans 15 amino acids.

This clone showed up just once. The chain's CDR3 is CASSPSRDRPYEQYF. CDR3 sequence (DNA): TGCGCCAGCAGCCCCTCCCGGGACAGGCCATACGAGCAGTACTTC. This chain connects TRBV4-1 to TRBJ2-7, with 8 bases identical to TRBD1. Germline CDR1 is MGHRA and CDR2 is YSYEKL. This CDR3 spans 15 amino acids. Losses at the gene ends were 4 bases for V and 4 bases for J; bases not matched to a gene: 9.

The chain links TRBV4-1 to TRBJ2-1; 8 bases match TRBD1. Germline V gene sequence: CDR1 MGHRA, CDR2 YSYEKL. CDR3 length: 15 amino acids. Trimming cost V 3 bases and J 6 bases; bases outside gene matches: 7. The CDR3 region has the DNA TGCGCCAGCAGCCAGGTTGGACAGGGCCGCAATGAGCAGTTCTTC. Protein product: CASSQVGQGRNEQFF.

This chain links TRBV18 with TRBJ1-4; D unclear. V was trimmed by 2 bases and J by 0 bases, leaving 10 bases between them. Per germline, CDR1 KGHSH and CDR2 LQKENI. The CDR3 extends over 16 amino acids. Here the CDR3 DNA reads TGTGCCAGCTCACCAGGTTCAAGTGCAACTAATGAAAAACTGTTTTTT. Its translation is CASSPGSSATNEKLFF.